This is a list of T cell receptor beta chains from one sample in a study of regulatory T cells. Using immunoSEQ multiplex PCR, the repertoire was profiled, and TCRdb retains in-frame clones only, with some absent. The data hold fewer than 6,500 clones, with 75% to 90% observed a single time. Source material: CD4+ Tregs sorted from blood. The receptors were gathered from a person under 30 with CD3G deficiency. Both conserved end residues are part of each CDR3. D genes are given only for firm matches. Some rows mark clone size as missing; the rest say once, few, many or name a class of expanded clone.

abundance	v_gene	j_gene	d_gene	CDR3nt	CDR3aa
.	TRBV28	TRBJ2-1	TRBD2	TGTGCCAGCAGTTTGGGAGGGAGAGGTGAGCAGTTCTTC	CASSLGGRGEQFF
.	TRBV5-1	TRBJ2-1	.	TGCGCCAGCAGCTCAGGGTGGGGAAGGAATGAGCAGTTCTTC	CASSSGWGRNEQFF
.	TRBV11-2	TRBJ2-7	.	TGTGCCAGCAGCTTGAGGGGCGGCTTTGGCGAGCAGTACTTC	CASSLRGGFGEQYF
once	TRBV7-9	TRBJ1-4	TRBD1	TGTGCCAGCAGCGACACCGGGACAGGGAATGAAAAACTGTTTTTT	CASSDTGTGNEKLFF
.	TRBV28	TRBJ2-1	TRBD2	TGTGCCAGCAGTCGGACTAGCGGCCTCTTCAATGAGCAGTTCTTC	CASSRTSGLFNEQFF
.	TRBV21-1	TRBJ2-4	.	TGTGCCAGCCCCCGGGGTGCCAAAAACATTCAGTACTTC	CASPRGAKNIQYF
once	TRBV4-1	TRBJ1-2	.	TGCGCCAGCAGCCAAGATATTAATTGGTCGACGCATGGCTACACCTTC	CASSQDINWSTHGYTF
.	TRBV7-9	TRBJ2-2	.	TGTGCCAGCAGCTTAGCGGCAGCCACCCACCAAGGCAGGGAGCTGTTTTTT	CASSLAAATHQGRELFF
.	TRBV28	TRBJ2-5	.	TGTGCCAGCAGAGGGACTTTTCAAGAGACCCAGTACTTC	CASRGTFQETQYF
.	TRBV9	TRBJ2-3	.	TGTGCCAGCAGCGTAGGGTCAGATACGCAGTATTTT	CASSVGSDTQYF
.	TRBV7-2	TRBJ2-3	TRBD2	TGTGCCAGCAGCTCCTCCCGAGGGACTAGCGGGGGAACGCAGTATTTT	CASSSSRGTSGGTQYF
.	TRBV7-8	TRBJ2-1	TRBD2	TGTGCCAGCAGCCGCGGGACTATTGGTACGAATGAGCAGTTCTTC	CASSRGTIGTNEQFF
.	TRBV28	TRBJ1-2	.	TGTGCCAGCAGTTTATCCACGATGGGCAGGGACGATGGCTACACCTTC	CASSLSTMGRDDGYTF
.	TRBV19	TRBJ1-5	.	TGTGCCAGTAGTATCGTCTCCGATCGGCCCCAGCATTTT	CASSIVSDRPQHF
.	TRBV27	TRBJ2-2	.	TGTGCCAGCAGTCTGCATTCCACCGGGGAGCTGTTTTTT	CASSLHSTGELFF
.	TRBV19	TRBJ1-1	.	TGTGCCAGTAGTATCAGGGCTGGGAACACTGAAGCTTTCTTT	CASSIRAGNTEAFF
.	TRBV19	TRBJ1-5	.	TGTGCCAGTAGTATCGTCTCCGATCAGCCCCAGCATTTT	CASSIVSDQPQHF
few	TRBV6-1	TRBJ2-7	.	TGTGCCAGCAGTGGACAGGAGGGGTACGAGCAGTACTTC	CASSGQEGYEQYF
.	TRBV7-2	TRBJ2-3	TRBD2	TGTGCCAGCAGCTACCGACTAGCGGGTACCACAGATACGCAGTATTTT	CASSYRLAGTTDTQYF
.	TRBV5-1	TRBJ2-1	TRBD1	TGCGCCAGCAGGTTTGGACAGGCCGACAATGAGCAGTTCTTC	CASRFGQADNEQFF
.	TRBV28	TRBJ2-7	.	TGTGCCAGCAGCGGATGGGGGGGCCGGGACGAGCAGTACTTC	CASSGWGGRDEQYF
once	TRBV29-1	TRBJ2-7	.	TGCAGCGTTGGGAACTCCTACGAGCAGTACTTC	CSVGNSYEQYF
.	TRBV6-1	TRBJ2-7	.	TGTGCCAGCAGTGGTGGTCAGTCCTACGAGCAGTACTTC	CASSGGQSYEQYF
.	TRBV5-1	TRBJ2-7	TRBD1	TGCGCCAGCAGTTCCGGACAGGGGACGTCTGGGGAGCAGTACTTC	CASSSGQGTSGEQYF
.	TRBV19	TRBJ1-1	.	TGTGCCAGTAGTCGGGCGGCAAACACTGAAGCTTTCTTT	CASSRAANTEAFF
.	TRBV10-3	TRBJ2-5	.	TGTGCCATCAGTGAGAGGCTCCAGGAGACCCAGTACTTC	CAISERLQETQYF
.	TRBV6-1	TRBJ2-1	TRBD2	TGTGCCAGCAGTGAAGGAGCGGGAGGGCCTATTAGTGAGCAGTTCTTC	CASSEGAGGPISEQFF
.	TRBV18	TRBJ1-6	.	TGTGCCAGCTCATCTTTAGGTAATTCACCCCTCCACTTT	CASSSLGNSPLHF
.	TRBV28	TRBJ1-5	.	TGTGCCAGCAGTTTAAGTAGCTCGGGGTCCTGGGGGAGTCAGCCCCAGCATTTT	CASSLSSSGSWGSQPQHF
.	TRBV11-2	TRBJ2-7	.	TGTGCCAGCAGCACAGTCGTGGGGTACGAGCAGTACTTC	CASSTVVGYEQYF
.	TRBV7-9	TRBJ1-2	.	TGTGCCAGCAGCCAAGAAGGCTATGGCTACACCTTC	CASSQEGYGYTF
.	TRBV28	TRBJ2-1	TRBD2	TGTGCCAGCAGTACCAGGACTAGCGGGAATTATGTGGAGCAGTTCTTC	CASSTRTSGNYVEQFF